This T cell receptor beta chain comes out of a study of shared clonotypes between healthy human individuals. Study context: Donors consisted of a couple of women and three men between 18 and 49.

This clone has at least ten counts. Genomic DNA (from each subset) was split evenly across several immunoSEQ plates. Profiling relied on immunoSEQ multiplex PCR, and the TCRdb table lists in-frame clones only, not all of them. The sample consists of a few hundred thousand clones, 65% to 80% of them appearing once. Sequencing was carried out using PBMCs. This receptor was taken from a woman in her 40s in good health. Some clones in this sample may be carry-over from other donors' samples.

CDR3 loop: CASSDSSTGELFF. DNA of the CDR3: TGTGCCAGCAGTGACTCGAGCACCGGGGAGCTGTTTTTT. The gene calls are TRBV6-4 and TRBJ2-2; unclear D gene. Germline V lookup: CDR1 MRHNA, CDR2 SNTAGT. Trimming cost V 0 bases and J 4 bases, with 3 bases left between them. The CDR3 totals 13 residues.